The sequence of this T cell receptor (beta chain) was determined in a study of cytomegalovirus exposure and HLA in healthy donors (dated by TCRdb to between 2016 and 2019). With respect to the entire study: A later analysis indicated that the 130 or so validation repertoires were generated on the platform also employed for the roughly 650 repertoires of the first cohort. The study aimed to test whether cataloging public T cell receptors could reveal signatures of past pathogen exposure. A separate validation cohort of roughly 120 different subjects was used in addition to the approximately 610-subject first cohort. To predict cytomegalovirus infection status, the study brought together high-throughput TCR immunosequencing, statistical association of individual TCRs with disease status, and machine learning.

What the authors observed across the whole study: Most TCR sequences were observed very rarely across donors, whereas some public TCRs were present in many individuals. A few of the identified cytomegalovirus-associated TCR beta chains were confirmed in vitro to be specific for cytomegalovirus antigens. In a later analysis, TCRs clustered in the first cohort were found to also tend to co-occur in the 130 or so validation repertoires, with 85% to 95% of cluster scores above 0. In both the original and validation cohorts, the classifier was reported to diagnose cytomegalovirus status with high specificity and sensitivity. The authors suggested that the approach could potentially be extended to other disease states and immunological phenotypes. In the study, around 150 TCR beta chains were listed as associated with cytomegalovirus. A later analysis had no HLA typing for the validation cohort, so co-occurrence there was scored across all 130 or so repertoires.

Separate from the approximately 690-subject first cohort, the validation cohort of about 120 subjects was the group to which the donors belonged. This clone was counted once. Its cognate antigen has yet to be identified. No clone much larger than this one lies a single base away; base qualities are absent. Libraries came from the immunoSEQ multiplex PCR assay. Per the authors' processing: A statistical classification framework was built to diagnose cytomegalovirus status from the catalog of TCR beta chain sequences. The table was pulled from immuneACCESS by TCRdb, which kept in-frame rearrangements only. Such tables lose some clones; where checked, under half of the loss comes from unresolved V genes, and the rest has no known cause. The V and J calls and clone size were taken over from that table, and D and trimming were inferred from the DNA. For this sample there are under 85,000 clones; around 94% appear just once. Together, the top ten hold 2.5% to 3.5% of the sample.

Here V drops 4 bases and J drops 2 bases, and the junction holds 2 bases not matched to any gene. The CDR3 spans 14 residues, from the cysteine through the phenylalanine. Here the CDR3 DNA is all that survives: 42 bases in frame from base 1. Sequences SGHRS (CDR1) and YFSETQ (CDR2) are obtained from the germline V gene. Rearrangement joined TRBV5-1 to TRBJ2-7; TRBD2 lines up with 11 middle nucleotides. The specimen was PBMCs. The clonotype was recovered from a woman under 30 in good health and CMV-seropositive. This receptor carries the CDR3 CASSLTSGTYEQYF. The sequenced DNA is TGCGCCAGCAGCCTGACTAGCGGGACCTACGAGCAGTACTTC.